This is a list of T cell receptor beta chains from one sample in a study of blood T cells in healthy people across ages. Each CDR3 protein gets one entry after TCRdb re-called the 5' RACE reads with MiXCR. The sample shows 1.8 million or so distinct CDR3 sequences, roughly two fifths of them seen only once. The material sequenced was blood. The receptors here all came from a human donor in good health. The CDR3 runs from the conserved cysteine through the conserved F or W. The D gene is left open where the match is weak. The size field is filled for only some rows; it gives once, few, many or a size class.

CASSLALGTVEANYGYTF,TGCGCCAGCAGCTTGGCCCTTGGGACAGTAGAAGCTAACTATGGCTACACCTTC,TRBD1,TRBJ1-2,TRBV5-1,few,18
CSASQIQGLRSNQPQHF,TGCAGTGCTAGTCAAATCCAGGGCCTTCGTAGCAATCAGCCCCAGCATTTT,-,TRBJ1-5,TRBV20-1,once,17
CSARTGFKNIQYF,TGCAGTGCTAGAACAGGGTTTAAAAACATTCAGTACTTC,-,TRBJ2-4,TRBV20-1,few,13
CASSPEAEYNEQFF,TGTGCCAGCAGTCCCGAGGCGGAATACAATGAGCAGTTCTTC,-,TRBJ2-1,TRBV27,few,14
CASSPLEVSSTDTQYF,TGTGCCAGCAGCCCACTGGAGGTGTCTAGCACAGATACGCAGTATTTT,-,TRBJ2-3,TRBV7-2,-,16
CASSEFTSTDTQYF,TGTGCCAGCAGTGAATTCACTAGCACAGATACGCAGTATTTT,-,TRBJ2-3,TRBV2,-,14
CASSLQSPLQETQYF,TGTGCCAGCAGCTTACAATCTCCTCTCCAAGAGACCCAGTACTTC,-,TRBJ2-5,TRBV7-2,-,15
CASKNLRVLGGNTIYF,TGTGCCAGCAAAAACCTACGGGTGCTTGGGGGAAACACCATATATTTT,-,TRBJ1-3,TRBV2,-,16
CSVAWGGLAGGSTPPDTQYF,TGCAGCGTTGCCTGGGGGGGACTAGCGGGGGGAAGTACCCCACCAGATACGCAGTATTTT,TRBD2,TRBJ2-3,TRBV29-1,few,20
CATQSGGSTYEQYF,TGTGCCACCCAGTCAGGTGGCTCGACCTACGAGCAGTACTTC,-,TRBJ2-7,TRBV28,-,14
CASSLGPCLPLHF,TGTGCCAGCAGCCTCGGACCCTGCCTGCCCCTCCACTTT,-,TRBJ1-6,TRBV7-9,-,13
CASSLVSGTATNSPLHF,TGTGCCAGCAGCTTAGTATCGGGGACAGCCACAAATTCACCCCTCCACTTT,TRBD1,TRBJ1-6,TRBV7-9,few,17
CSGMKTSTDTQYF,TGCAGTGGCATGAAAACTAGCACAGATACGCAGTATTTT,-,TRBJ2-3,TRBV20-1,-,13
CASSWVGGRDEQYF,TGTGCCAGCAGCTGGGTAGGGGGTCGCGACGAGCAGTACTTC,-,TRBJ2-7,TRBV7-2,-,14
CSARDPLEYNEQFF,TGCAGTGCTAGAGACCCCTTAGAGTACAATGAGCAGTTCTTC,-,TRBJ2-1,TRBV20-1,-,14
CSVRGVRAISNEQFF,TGCAGCGTCAGAGGGGTCAGGGCCATCTCCAATGAGCAGTTCTTC,-,TRBJ2-1,TRBV20-1,-,15
CASSVTGRPYGYTF,TGTGCCAGCAGCGTGACAGGGCGTCCCTATGGCTACACCTTC,TRBD1,TRBJ1-2,TRBV9,-,14
CASSLGRGQGQPQHF,TGTGCCAGCAGTCTGGGAAGGGGGCAAGGTCAGCCCCAGCATTTT,TRBD1,TRBJ1-5,TRBV12-3/TRBV12-4,-,15
CSALINRDTEAFF,TGCAGCGCCTTGATAAATAGGGACACTGAAGCTTTCTTT,-,TRBJ1-1,TRBV29-1,-,13
CASSPREQLLSNYGYTF,TGTGCCAGCAGTCCCCGTGAACAGCTATTATCTAACTATGGCTACACCTTC,-,TRBJ1-2,TRBV6-6,-,17
CASSFKHEQYF,TGTGCCAGCAGTTTCAAGCACGAGCAGTACTTC,-,TRBJ2-7,TRBV12-3/TRBV12-4,few,11
CAERSGGHTEAFF,TGTGCCGAAAGGTCGGGGGGACACACTGAAGCTTTCTTT,-,TRBJ1-1,TRBV2,-,13
CASSLGGQRANVLTF,TGTGCCAGCAGCTTAGGGGGACAGAGGGCCAACGTCCTGACTTTC,TRBD1,TRBJ2-6,TRBV11-3,many,15
CTSSFGTRSNEQYF,TGTACCAGCAGTTTCGGGACTAGGTCCAACGAGCAGTACTTC,TRBD2,TRBJ2-7,TRBV12-3/TRBV12-4,once,14
CASRAYGRTEAFF,TGTGCCAGCCGCGCTTACGGCCGCACTGAAGCTTTCTTT,-,TRBJ1-1,TRBV12-3/TRBV12-4,-,13
CASSQDLAGRAKNIQYF,TGTGCCAGCAGCCAAGATCTAGCAGGGAGGGCCAAAAACATTCAGTACTTC,-,TRBJ2-4,TRBV4-2,-,17
CASSLAQQGFYGYTF,TGTGCCAGCAGCTTAGCACAACAGGGTTTCTATGGCTACACCTTC,-,TRBJ1-2,TRBV7-2,-,15
CASSVVSAVLSGNYGYTF,TGTGCCAGCAGCGTAGTATCGGCAGTCCTCTCAGGGAACTATGGCTACACCTTC,-,TRBJ1-2,TRBV9,-,18
CASTPGQGAYNEQYF,TGCGCCAGCACACCGGGACAGGGGGCGTATAATGAGCAGTACTTC,TRBD1,TRBJ2-4,TRBV5-1,-,15
CASSLQGLGGYTF,TGTGCCAGCAGTTTGCAAGGACTCGGCGGCTACACCTTC,-,TRBJ1-2,TRBV12-3/TRBV12-4,-,13
CAISNRDGPNTEAFF,TGTGCCATCAGTAACCGGGACGGACCCAACACTGAAGCTTTCTTT,-,TRBJ1-1,TRBV10-3,-,15
CASSYVSGTTDTQYF,TGTGCCAGCAGTTACGTTAGCGGGACCACAGATACGCAGTATTTT,TRBD2,TRBJ2-3,TRBV6-2/TRBV6-3,-,15
CAVGRPNEVMFF,TGTGCCGTGGGCAGACCGAATGAAGTGATGTTTTTT,-,TRBJ1-4,TRBV11-2,-,12
CASSLLLAGGQEQYF,TGCGCCAGCAGCCTTCTACTAGCGGGGGGGCAGGAGCAGTACTTC,TRBD2,TRBJ2-7,TRBV4-1,-,15
CASSQWGEVSSYEQYF,TGTGCCAGCAGCCAGTGGGGAGAGGTAAGCTCCTACGAGCAGTACTTC,-,TRBJ2-7,TRBV3-1,-,16
CASDRANTGELFF,TGTGCCAGCGACAGGGCGAACACCGGGGAGCTGTTTTTT,TRBD1,TRBJ2-2,TRBV7-2,-,13
CASSLEPGGGDYNEQYF,TGCGCCAGCAGCTTGGAGCCTGGCGGGGGGGACTACAATGAGCAGTACTTC,TRBD2,TRBJ2-7,TRBV5-1,-,17
CASSLEWSSEQYF,TGTGCCAGCAGCTTAGAGTGGAGTTCCGAGCAGTACTTC,-,TRBJ2-7,TRBV7-6,once,13
CSATRDYPYNEQFF,TGCAGTGCTACCCGGGACTACCCCTACAATGAGCAGTTCTTC,TRBD2,TRBJ2-1,TRBV20-1,-,14
CASSTGGQLQPQHF,TGTGCCAGCAGCACAGGGGGGCAGCTTCAGCCCCAGCATTTT,TRBD1,TRBJ1-5,TRBV28,few,14
CASNPGTGDGYTF,TGTGCCAGCAATCCCGGGACAGGGGATGGCTACACCTTC,TRBD1,TRBJ1-2,TRBV12-3/TRBV12-4,-,13
CASSVTFVTGPRYTF,TGTGCCAGCAGTGTGACCTTCGTGACAGGACCCAGGTACACCTTC,-,TRBJ1-2,TRBV2,many,15
CASSYRRGEAFF,TGTGCCAGCAGTTATCGGAGGGGTGAAGCTTTCTTT,-,TRBJ1-1,TRBV6-5,-,12
CSAPQWANYGYTF,TGTAGTGCTCCTCAATGGGCTAACTATGGCTACACCTTC,-,TRBJ1-2,TRBV20-1,few,13
CASSQDASGNTEAFF,TGCGCCAGCAGCCAAGATGCGTCTGGGAACACTGAAGCTTTCTTT,-,TRBJ1-1,TRBV4-3,few,15
CSASEQEGSSYNEQFF,TGCAGTGCTAGTGAACAGGAAGGGAGCTCCTACAATGAGCAGTTCTTC,-,TRBJ2-1,TRBV20-1,few,16
CASSQLRTSPDNEQFF,TGCGCCAGCAGCCAACTCCGGACTAGCCCCGACAATGAGCAGTTCTTC,TRBD2,TRBJ2-1,TRBV4-3,-,16
CASSAQLVYGYTF,TGTGCCAGCAGCGCACAGCTAGTGTATGGCTACACCTTC,-,TRBJ1-2,TRBV12-3/TRBV12-4,-,13
CASHPGRGSYEQYF,TGTGCCAGCCATCCGGGGAGGGGTTCCTACGAGCAGTACTTC,TRBD2,TRBJ2-7,TRBV19,-,14
CSVTGQEWTQYF,TGCAGCGTGACGGGACAGGAGTGGACCCAGTACTTC,TRBD1,TRBJ2-5,TRBV29-1,-,12
CASSPRTSGGEQYF,TGTGCCAGTAGTCCCCGGACTAGCGGGGGAGAGCAGTACTTC,TRBD2,TRBJ2-7,TRBV19,many,14
CSARDSNYNEQFF,TGCAGTGCTAGGGACAGCAATTACAATGAGCAGTTCTTC,-,TRBJ2-1,TRBV20-1,few,13
CASSPRDRVYSGANVLTF,TGTGCCAGCAGCCCCCGGGACAGGGTGTACTCTGGGGCCAACGTCCTGACTTTC,TRBD1,TRBJ2-6,TRBV7-2,few,18
CASLPFSTNERLFF,TGTGCCAGCCTTCCCTTTTCAACTAATGAAAGACTGTTTTTT,-,TRBJ1-4,TRBV6-1,-,14
CASSLSDRIAEGRNEQFF,TGTGCCAGCAGCTTAAGCGACAGGATCGCAGAGGGTCGAAATGAGCAGTTCTTC,-,TRBJ2-1,TRBV7-3,-,18
CASSQGVGTNTGELFF,TGCGCCAGCAGCCAAGGGGTGGGGACGAACACCGGGGAGCTGTTTTTT,-,TRBJ2-2,TRBV4-3,-,16
CASSFGRAPQYF,TGTGCCAGCAGTTTTGGGAGGGCTCCTCAGTACTTC,TRBD2,TRBJ2-4,TRBV28,-,12
CASSYSSESEQYF,TGTGCCAGCAGTTACTCCTCCGAATCCGAGCAGTACTTC,-,TRBJ2-7,TRBV6-2/TRBV6-3,few,13